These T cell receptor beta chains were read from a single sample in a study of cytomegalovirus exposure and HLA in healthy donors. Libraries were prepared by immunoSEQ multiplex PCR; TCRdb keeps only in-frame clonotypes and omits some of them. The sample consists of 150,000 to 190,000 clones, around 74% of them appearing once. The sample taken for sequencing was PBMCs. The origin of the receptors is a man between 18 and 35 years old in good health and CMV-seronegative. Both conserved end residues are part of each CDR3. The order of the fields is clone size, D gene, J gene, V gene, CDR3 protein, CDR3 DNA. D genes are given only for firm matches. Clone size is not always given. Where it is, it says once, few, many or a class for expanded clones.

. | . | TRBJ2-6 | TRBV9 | CASSSGGANVLTF | TGTGCCAGCAGCTCGGGGGGGGCCAACGTCCTGACTTTC
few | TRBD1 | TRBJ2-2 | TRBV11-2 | CASRPDRAGELFF | TGTGCCAGCAGACCCGACAGGGCCGGGGAGCTGTTTTTT
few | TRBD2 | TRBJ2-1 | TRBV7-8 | CASSPQETSGWRDEQFF | TGTGCCAGCAGCCCGCAGGAAACTAGCGGGTGGCGCGATGAGCAGTTCTTC
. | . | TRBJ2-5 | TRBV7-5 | CARSPYRETQYF | TGTGCCAGAAGCCCCTATCGAGAGACCCAGTACTTC
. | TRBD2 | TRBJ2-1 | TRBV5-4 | CASSPLAGSYNEQFF | TGTGCCAGCAGCCCACTAGCGGGGAGTTACAATGAGCAGTTCTTC
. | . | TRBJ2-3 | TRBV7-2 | CASSSDYLRTDTQYF | TGTGCCAGCAGCTCGGACTATCTACGCACAGATACGCAGTATTTT
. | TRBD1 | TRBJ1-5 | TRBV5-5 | CASSSRDRPNQPQHF | TGTGCCAGCAGCTCCCGGGACAGACCCAATCAGCCCCAGCATTTT
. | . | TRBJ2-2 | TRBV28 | CASSSGGRTGELFF | TGTGCCAGCAGTTCAGGGGGGCGGACCGGGGAGCTGTTTTTT
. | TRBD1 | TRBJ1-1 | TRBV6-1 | CASRHQGAGTEAFF | TGTGCCAGCAGGCACCAGGGGGCGGGCACTGAAGCTTTCTTT
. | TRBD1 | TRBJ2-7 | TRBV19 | CASSAGTGGLFSYEQYF | TGTGCCAGTAGTGCCGGGACAGGGGGACTCTTCTCCTACGAGCAGTACTTC
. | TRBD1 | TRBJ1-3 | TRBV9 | CASSATGTGNAGNTIYF | TGTGCCAGCAGCGCCACCGGGACAGGGAACGCGGGAAACACCATATATTTT
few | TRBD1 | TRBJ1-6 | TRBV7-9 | CASSAPGQGRNSPLHF | TGTGCCAGCAGCGCCCCGGGACAGGGGAGGAATTCACCCCTCCACTTT
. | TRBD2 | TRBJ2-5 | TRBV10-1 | CASSRTSGNGEETQYF | TGCGCCAGCAGTCGGACTAGCGGGAATGGTGAAGAGACCCAGTACTTC
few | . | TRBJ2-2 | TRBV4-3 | CASSQDWDSNTGELFF | TGCGCCAGCAGCCAAGATTGGGACTCGAACACCGGGGAGCTGTTTTTT
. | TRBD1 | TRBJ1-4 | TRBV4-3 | CASSQQGGRANEKLFF | TGCGCCAGCAGCCAACAGGGGGGACGAGCTAATGAAAAACTGTTTTTT
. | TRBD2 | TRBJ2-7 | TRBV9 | CASSEIAGPTYEQYF | TGTGCCAGCAGCGAAATAGCGGGACCCACCTACGAGCAGTACTTC
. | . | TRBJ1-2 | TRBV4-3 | CASSQAGLWGYTF | TGCGCCAGCTCACAAGCGGGCCTTTGGGGCTACACCTTC
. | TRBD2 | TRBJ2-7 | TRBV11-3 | CASSLGSGTTYEQYF | TGTGCCAGCAGCTTAGGTAGCGGGACGACTTACGAGCAGTACTTC
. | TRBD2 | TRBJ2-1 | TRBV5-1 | CASSSGLAGGSHEQFF | TGCGCCAGCAGCTCGGGACTAGCGGGAGGATCACATGAGCAGTTCTTC
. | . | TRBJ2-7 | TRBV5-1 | CASSLGRGKDEQYF | TGCGCCAGCAGCTTGGGGAGGGGTAAAGACGAGCAGTACTTC
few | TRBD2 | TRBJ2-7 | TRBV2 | CASRPGLAVYEQYF | TGTGCCAGCAGGCCGGGACTAGCGGTATACGAGCAGTACTTC
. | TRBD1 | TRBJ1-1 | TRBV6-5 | CASSYSGQGMAFF | TGTGCCAGCAGTTACTCGGGACAGGGGATGGCTTTCTTT
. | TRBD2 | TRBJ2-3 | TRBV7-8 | CASMRRERTDTQYF | TGTGCCAGCATGAGGCGGGAGCGCACAGATACGCAGTATTTT